Shown below are 25 T cell receptor beta chains from a single sample sequenced in a study of T cell repertoires in cytomegalovirus infection. Their specific antigens are unknown. TCRdb reprocessed the reads via MiXCR and lists one record per CDR3 protein. The sample has about 150,000 distinct CDR3 sequences, about 31% seen once. The source material was CD8+ T cells from cultured PBMCs, sampled from culture after CMV antigen stimulation. These receptors were collected from a human donor in good health (CMV status not recorded). Some clones in this sample may be carry-over from other donors' samples.

V usage is TRBV19 and J usage is TRBJ1-6, with TRBD1 matching over 11 bases. CDR3 size: 15 residues. Germline-derived CDR1 and CDR2 are LNHDA and SQIVND (reference sequence). V was clipped by 5 bases and J by 10 bases; unmatched bases: 7. CDR3 sequence reads: CASSPRTGGDSPLHF. Here the CDR3 DNA reads TGTGCCAGTAGTCCCCGGACAGGGGGCGACTCACCCCTCCACTTT.

The sample holds a few counts of this clonotype. This chain uses TRBV29-1 with TRBJ2-1, with 7 bases lining up with TRBD1. V shed 5 bases, J shed 5 bases, and the junction held 6 bases outside the gene matches. The CDR3 has 13 amino acids. CDR1 SQVTM and CDR2 ANQGSEA come from the germline V gene. As DNA, the CDR3 is TGCAGCGTTTGGGGGACAGAAAACAATGAGCAGTTCTTC. Its translation: CSVWGTENNEQFF.

This clonotype was recorded many times. The chain combines TRBV7-9 with TRBJ2-2, with D perhaps given as TRBD1 or TRBD2 (5 bases each). CDR3 length: 13 amino acids. The ends were cut back, 0 bases at V and 6 bases at J, with 5 bases in the middle. Germline V CDR1 and CDR2: SEHNR, FQNEAQ (reference sequence). Written as DNA, the CDR3 is TGTGCCAGCAGCTTAGCGGGACCCGGGGAGCTGTTTTTT. Amino acid sequence: CASSLAGPGELFF.

This clonotype was detected a few times. J is TRBJ2-7 and V is TRBV2; TRBD2 matches 14 bases. J gave up 2 bases and V 1 base, and 10 bases lay outside the gene matches. Germline CDR1 reads SNHLY; CDR2 reads FYNNEI. The CDR3 consists of 19 residues. CDR3 bases: TGTGCCAGCAGTGAAGAACTTGAGACTAGCGGGGGGGAGACCTACGAGCAGTACTTC. Translated: CASSEELETSGGETYEQYF. Together with reference TRBV2 and TRBJ2-7, the CDR3 gives the full variable domain: EPEVTQTPSHQVTQMGQEVILRCVPISNHLYFYWYRQILGQKVEFLVSFYNNEISEKSEIFDDQFSVERPDGSNFTLKIRSTKLEDSAMYFCASSEELETSGGETYEQYFGPGTRLTVT.

This CDR3 is CASSIGSTTNQPQHF. CDR3 DNA: TGTGCCAGTAGTATAGGTTCCACTACGAATCAGCCCCAGCATTTT. The chain combines TRBV19 with TRBJ1-5; no definite D call. V lost 1 base and J lost 4, with 11 bases in between. The CDR3 is made up of 15 amino acids. Germline CDR1 reads LNHDA; CDR2 reads SQIVND (reference sequence).

This clonotype was counted a few times. In nucleotides, the CDR3 is TGTGCCAGCAACCCCCTTACAGGGCCGGGAGGAAACACCATATATTTT. It specifies CASNPLTGPGGNTIYF. The genes are TRBV2 and TRBJ1-3, with D possibly being TRBD1 (6 bases). Per germline, CDR1 SNHLY and CDR2 FYNNEI. V shed 7 bases and J shed 4 bases, with 20 bases lying between them. CDR3 length equals 16 residues.

The chain couples TRBV20-1 to TRBJ1-5, with D possibly TRBD1 on 6 matching bases. V lost 0 bases to trimming and J lost 4 bases, with 13 bases between them. The CDR3 totals 15 residues. CDR1 DFQATT and CDR2 SNEGSKA come from the germline V gene (reference sequence). The DNA of the CDR3 is TGCAGTGCTAGAGATGGGCGGACAGTTAATCAGCCCCAGCATTTT. As protein: CSARDGRTVNQPQHF.

This clonotype was seen a handful of times. The chain has TRBV12-3 or TRBV12-4 and TRBJ1-1, with a tentative D call TRBD1 (5 bases). Trimming took 5 bases from V and 1 from J, leaving 14 bases between them. This CDR3 is 15 amino acids long. The CDR3 here is CASSPLGGRNTEAFF. CDR3 sequence (DNA): TGTGCCAGCAGTCCGCTGGGGGGGAGGAACACTGAAGCTTTCTTT.

With respect to this clonotype: Since a much larger clone is just one base distant, this may be a read error. The chain uses TRBV20-1 and TRBJ2-7; unclear D gene. V shed 4 bases and J shed 2 bases, with 15 bases lying between them. The CDR3 sequence is 14 residues long. CDR1 is DFQATT, CDR2 SNEGSKA, per germline (reference sequence). In DNA form, the CDR3 reads TGCAGTGCTAAAGATCTATACCGAGCCTACGAGCAGTACTTC. It is translated as CSAKDLYRAYEQYF.

In its sample, this clonotype was seen many times. CDR3 region: CASSLGAGSRNQPQHF. In DNA, the CDR3 is TGTGCCAGCAGCTTGGGAGCAGGGTCGAGGAATCAGCCCCAGCATTTT. The chain couples TRBV5-5 to TRBJ1-5; perhaps TRBD1 as D (5 bases). Per the germline V gene, CDR1 is SGHKS and CDR2 is YYEKEE (reference sequence). The CDR3 covers 16 residues. V was shortened by 0 bases and J by 4 bases, with 14 bases between the two germline ends.

The chain carries TRBV30 and TRBJ2-7; D unclear. With 1 base removed from V and 4 bases from J, the gap between germline ends came to 5 bases. CDR3 length: 11 amino acids. Per the germline V gene, CDR1 is GTSNPN and CDR2 is SVGIG (reference sequence). CDR3 bases: TGTGCCTGGAGTGAGGGTTACGAGCAGTACTTC. Residues: CAWSEGYEQYF.

V and J are TRBV5-1 and TRBJ2-5, with 8 positions matching TRBD2. The germline gives CDR1 SGHRS, CDR2 YFSETQ. The V and J ends lost 4 bases and 0 bases, in that order; junction bases with no gene match: 5. The CDR3 spans 15 residues. CDR3 sequence: CASSPGGGYQETQYF. The CDR3 coding sequence is TGCGCCAGCAGCCCAGGCGGGGGGTACCAAGAGACCCAGTACTTC.

This sequence joins TRBV7-2 and TRBJ2-5; the D is unclear. The V and J ends lost 5 bases and 1 base respectively, with 14 bases between them. Germline V CDR1 and CDR2: SGHTA, FQGNSA. CDR3 length: 15 residues. The CDR3, as DNA: TGTGCCAGCAGCCCTAGGTCTGAAATCCAAGAGACCCAGTACTTC. Translated: CASSPRSEIQETQYF. The entire variable domain, with the rest obtained from reference TRBV7-2 and TRBJ2-5, is as follows: GAGVSQSPSNKVTEKGKDVELRCDPISGHTALYWYRQSLGQGLEFLIYFQGNSAPDKSGLPSDRFSAERTGGSVSTLTIQRTQQEDSAVYLCASSPRSEIQETQYFGPGTRLLVL.

This clonotype was picked up many times. The V gene is TRBV28, the J gene TRBJ2-7, with 9 bases matching TRBD1. The V gene's germline CDR1 is MDHEN and CDR2 SYDVKM. Unmatched junction bases numbered 14, after V lost 8 bases and J lost 3 bases. This CDR3 region has 16 residues. CDR3 in DNA: TGTGCCAGCTCCCCTTCGTGGACAGGGGCCTTCTACGAGCAGTACTTC. It codes for CASSPSWTGAFYEQYF.

This clonotype was detected only a few times. The chain combines TRBV2 with TRBJ1-1, with a tentative D call TRBD1 (5 bases). CDR1 is SNHLY and CDR2 is FYNNEI in the germline V gene. The CDR3 covers 16 residues. Trimming took off 7 bases at V and 1 base at J, with 19 bases between the two ends. CDR3 region: CASTSRRGTANTEAFF. CDR3 nucleotide sequence: TGTGCCAGCACCTCAAGGCGTGGGACGGCGAACACTGAAGCTTTCTTT.

This chain links TRBV2 with TRBJ1-5, with a tentative D call TRBD1 (5 bases). CDR3 size: 14 residues. The germline V and J ends were trimmed by 6 bases and 0 bases, with 9 bases remaining between them. Looked up from germline, CDR1 is SNHLY and CDR2 is FYNNEI. Here the CDR3 reads CASRVGLSNQPQHF. For the CDR3, the DNA is TGTGCCAGCAGGGTGGGGCTTAGCAATCAGCCCCAGCATTTT.

The chain recombines TRBV12-3 or TRBV12-4 with TRBJ2-3; D might be TRBD2 (6 bases). The V gene lost 5 bases and the J gene lost 0 bases, with 12 bases spanning the gap. The CDR3 runs 15 residues. The chain's CDR3 is CASSGGTLSTDTQYF. CDR3 in DNA: TGTGCCAGCAGTGGCGGGACGCTTAGCACAGATACGCAGTATTTT.

V usage is TRBV7-6 and J usage is TRBJ1-1, with 7 bases lining up with TRBD1. The V segment lost 5 bases and the J segment 2 bases; nucleotides outside the gene matches: 20. Per the germline V gene, CDR1 is SGHVS and CDR2 is FNYEAQ. There are 19 residues in the CDR3. CDR3 region: CASSPILGGLHAGNTEAFF. The CDR3 DNA reads as TGTGCCAGCAGCCCCATTTTAGGGGGCCTCCACGCGGGAAACACTGAAGCTTTCTTT.

This clonotype was observed many times. J is TRBJ1-4 and V is TRBV12-3 or TRBV12-4; the D is unclear. V was pared by 6 bases and J by 6 bases, with 8 bases between. This CDR3 region has 12 residues. The CDR3 spells CASSLADEKLFF. In nucleotides, the CDR3 is TGTGCCAGCAGCCTGGCGGATGAAAAACTGTTTTTT.

V is TRBV12-5 and J is TRBJ2-6; D not resolved. Trimming pared 6 bases from V and 11 bases from J, leaving 11 bases between. The CDR3 has 12 amino acids. Germline V CDR1 and CDR2: LGHNT, FRNRAP. The CDR3 loop is CASGASSHVLTF. Written as DNA, the CDR3 is TGTGCTAGTGGGGCTTCCTCGCACGTCCTGACTTTC.

The table lists this clonotype with many counts. This rearrangement joins TRBV12-3 or TRBV12-4 to TRBJ2-7; TRBD2 matches 9 bases. After removal of 3 bases from V and 0 bases from J, the junction contained 3 bases not matched to a gene. The length of the CDR3 is 15 residues. In nucleotides, the CDR3 is TGTGCCAGCAGTTTCGCGGGGGGGAGCTCCTACGAGCAGTACTTC. Encoded protein: CASSFAGGSSYEQYF.

A few counts support this clonotype. The chain uses TRBV27 and TRBJ2-3; 11 positions match TRBD2. V trimming: 4 bases; J trimming: 1 base; junction bases outside the gene matches: 10. This CDR3 has 18 amino acids. Germline lookup yields CDR1 MNHEY and CDR2 SMNVEV (reference sequence). This CDR3 is CASSSQLAGAIGTDTQYF. The CDR3 region has the DNA TGTGCCAGCAGTTCCCAACTAGCGGGGGCGATCGGCACAGATACGCAGTATTTT.

Here the CDR3 reads CASRSLSRVRGDGTDTQYF. The CDR3 DNA sequence: TGTGCCAGCAGAAGTTTATCACGAGTGCGAGGGGACGGCACAGATACGCAGTATTTT. The chain combines TRBV27 with TRBJ2-3, with D perhaps TRBD1 or TRBD2 (5 bases each). CDR3 length: 19 residues. Germline V lookup: CDR1 MNHEY, CDR2 SMNVEV (reference sequence). Trimming took 6 bases from V and 1 from J, leaving 26 bases between them.

This CDR3 reads CASSRTVNEKLFF. The CDR3 coding sequence is TGTGCCAGCAGCCGGACTGTTAATGAAAAACTGTTTTTT. The rearrangement links TRBV12-3 or TRBV12-4 to TRBJ1-4; D is undetermined. V lost 6 bases and J 4 bases, leaving 9 bases between the germline ends. This CDR3 has 13 amino acids.

This clonotype was recorded at least ten times. The chain carries TRBV4-1 and TRBJ2-3; 10 bases map to TRBD2. The germline CDR1 and CDR2 sequences are MGHRA and YSYEKL. The V gene end was trimmed by 4 bases and the J gene end by 2 bases; junction bases not matched to a gene: 6. The CDR3 consists of 16 residues. The CDR3 sequence is CASSPGTSAITDTQYF. The DNA for the CDR3 is TGCGCCAGCAGCCCAGGGACTAGCGCGATCACAGATACGCAGTATTTT.